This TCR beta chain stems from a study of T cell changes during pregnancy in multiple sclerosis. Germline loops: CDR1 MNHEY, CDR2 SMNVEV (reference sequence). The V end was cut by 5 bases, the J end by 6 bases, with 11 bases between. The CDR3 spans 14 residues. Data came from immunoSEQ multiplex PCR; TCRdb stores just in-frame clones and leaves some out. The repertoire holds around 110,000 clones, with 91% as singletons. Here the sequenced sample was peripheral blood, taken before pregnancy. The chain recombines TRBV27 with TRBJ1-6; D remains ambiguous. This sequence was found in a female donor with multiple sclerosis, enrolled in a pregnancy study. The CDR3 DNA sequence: TGTGCCAGCAGTCACTCCGGGTCTAATTCACCCCTCCACTTT. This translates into CASSHSGSNSPLHF.